This is a list of T cell receptor beta chains from one sample in a study of T cell responses to AZD1222 COVID-19 vaccine. Only in-frame clones appear in the TCRdb table, and some are missing; sequencing was by immunoSEQ multiplex PCR. Of 110,000 or so clones listed, more than 70% are singletons. Sequencing used peripheral blood, obtained 28 days after the second AZD1222 dose. These receptors all come from an adult who received the AZD1222 COVID-19 vaccine. Each CDR3 is given with its conserved first and last residue. The D gene is left open where the match is weak. Clone size is shown for a subset of rows, as once, few, many or a class of expanded clone.

j_call clone_size d_call v_call cdr3_aa cdr3_nt
TRBJ1-1 NA NA TRBV9 CASSLRGPEAFF TGTGCCAGCAGCCTTAGGGGTCCCGAAGCTTTCTTT
TRBJ2-2 NA NA TRBV25-1 CASSVLLNTGELFF TGTGCCAGCAGTGTTCTACTGAACACCGGGGAGCTGTTTTTT
TRBJ2-7 NA TRBD2 TRBV29-1 CSVATTGRAGSYEQYF TGCAGCGTTGCCACCACCGGGAGGGCAGGCTCCTACGAGCAGTACTTC
TRBJ1-1 NA NA TRBV19 CASSIDGSLNTEAFF TGTGCCAGTAGTATAGATGGGAGTTTGAACACTGAAGCTTTCTTT
TRBJ1-2 NA TRBD1 TRBV4-1 CASSQNLGTAYGYTF TGCGCCAGCAGCCAGAATTTAGGGACAGCCTATGGCTACACCTTC
TRBJ1-2 NA NA TRBV19 CASSRDTLTGLYGYTF TGTGCCAGTAGTAGAGATACCCTGACAGGTCTCTATGGCTACACCTTC
TRBJ1-1 NA NA TRBV4-1 CASSQDFFGNTEAFF TGCGCCAGCAGCCAAGATTTTTTTGGGAACACTGAAGCTTTCTTT
TRBJ2-3 once NA TRBV6-2/TRBV6-3 CASSYSVMSTDTQYF TGTGCCAGCAGTTACTCGGTCATGAGCACAGATACGCAGTATTTT
TRBJ2-2 NA TRBD2 TRBV5-1 CASSLESGLADPSSPGELFF TGCGCCAGCAGCTTGGAGTCGGGACTAGCGGACCCTTCCTCGCCCGGGGAGCTGTTTTTT
TRBJ2-3 NA NA TRBV19 CASRPEQGSGADTQYF TGTGCCAGTAGGCCTGAACAGGGATCGGGGGCAGATACGCAGTATTTT
TRBJ2-7 NA NA TRBV11-2 CASSLDPTVEEQYF TGTGCCAGCAGCTTAGACCCGACAGTCGAGGAGCAGTACTTC
TRBJ2-1 NA NA TRBV5-1 CASSLSGDDYNEQFF TGCGCCAGCAGCTTGAGTGGGGACGATTACAATGAGCAGTTCTTC
TRBJ1-5 NA TRBD1 TRBV29-1 CSVRTGGQPQHF TGCAGCGTTAGGACAGGGGGGCAGCCCCAGCATTTT
TRBJ2-2 NA NA TRBV6-5 CASSPTGRDTGELFF TGTGCCAGCAGTCCGACAGGTCGAGACACCGGGGAGCTGTTTTTT
TRBJ2-7 NA TRBD2 TRBV6-5 CASTSSGLAYEQYF TGTGCCAGCACCTCTAGCGGGCTCGCCTACGAGCAGTACTTC
TRBJ2-3 NA TRBD1 TRBV5-4 CASVDRGADTQYF TGTGCCAGCGTGGACAGGGGGGCAGATACGCAGTATTTT
TRBJ1-1 NA NA TRBV4-3 CASSQEGFKAFF TGCGCCAGCAGCCAGGAGGGGTTCAAAGCTTTCTTT
TRBJ1-5 NA NA TRBV19 CASTTMRQFSNQPQHF TGTGCCAGTACCACGATGAGGCAGTTTAGCAATCAGCCCCAGCATTTT
TRBJ1-2 NA NA TRBV4-3 CASSQGAWGGYTF TGCGCCAGCAGCCAAGGGGCATGGGGTGGCTACACCTTC
TRBJ1-6 NA TRBD1 TRBV27 CASSLRTGYSPLHF TGTGCCAGCAGTTTAAGGACAGGGTATTCACCCCTCCACTTT
TRBJ2-3 NA NA TRBV18 CASSRREGSTDTQYF TGTGCCAGCTCACGTCGTGAGGGGAGCACAGATACGCAGTATTTT
TRBJ2-1 NA NA TRBV21-1 CASSRLAGGRSEQFF TGTGCCAGCAGCCGGCTAGCGGGAGGTCGCAGCGAGCAGTTCTTC
TRBJ2-7 NA NA TRBV6-1 CASSEAARNYEQYF TGTGCCAGCAGTGAAGCTGCACGCAACTACGAGCAGTACTTC
TRBJ1-2 NA NA TRBV28 CASRANWDLGGNSNYGYTF TGTGCCAGCAGAGCCAATTGGGACCTTGGGGGGAATTCTAACTATGGCTACACCTTC
TRBJ2-5 NA NA TRBV11-2 CASSLVTGMVGETQYF TGTGCCAGCAGCTTAGTAACAGGGATGGTAGGGGAGACCCAGTACTTC
TRBJ1-5 NA NA TRBV29-1 CSVVEEPQHF TGCAGCGTTGTGGAGGAGCCCCAGCATTTT
TRBJ2-7 NA TRBD2 TRBV19 CASSIEVSSGIPYEQYF TGTGCCAGTAGTATTGAAGTATCGAGCGGGATACCCTACGAGCAGTACTTC
TRBJ2-5 NA TRBD1 TRBV7-9 CASRPGTGYEGTQYF TGTGCCAGCAGGCCTGGGACAGGGTACGAGGGGACCCAGTACTTC
TRBJ1-2 NA NA TRBV9 CASSVDLGFGYGYTF TGTGCCAGCAGCGTAGATTTGGGATTTGGTTATGGCTACACCTTC
TRBJ1-1 NA NA TRBV28 CASTPGGRNTEAFF TGTGCCAGCACCCCCGGGGGTAGGAACACTGAAGCTTTCTTT
TRBJ2-1 NA NA TRBV5-1 CASSLSQGYYNEQFF TGCGCCAGCAGCTTATCTCAGGGATACTACAATGAGCAGTTCTTC
TRBJ1-6 NA NA TRBV5-4 CASKQTYNSPLHF TGTGCCAGCAAACAGACCTATAATTCACCCCTCCACTTT
TRBJ2-5 NA NA TRBV9 CASSVGVRQETQYF TGTGCCAGCAGCGTAGGTGTCCGACAAGAGACCCAGTACTTC
TRBJ1-5 NA NA TRBV3-1/TRBV3-2 CASSQRTTNQPQHF TGTGCCAGCAGCCAACGGACTACCAATCAGCCCCAGCATTTT
TRBJ1-5 NA NA TRBV6-5 CASSFQGLAFNQPQHF TGTGCCAGCAGTTTTCAGGGACTAGCCTTCAATCAGCCCCAGCATTTT